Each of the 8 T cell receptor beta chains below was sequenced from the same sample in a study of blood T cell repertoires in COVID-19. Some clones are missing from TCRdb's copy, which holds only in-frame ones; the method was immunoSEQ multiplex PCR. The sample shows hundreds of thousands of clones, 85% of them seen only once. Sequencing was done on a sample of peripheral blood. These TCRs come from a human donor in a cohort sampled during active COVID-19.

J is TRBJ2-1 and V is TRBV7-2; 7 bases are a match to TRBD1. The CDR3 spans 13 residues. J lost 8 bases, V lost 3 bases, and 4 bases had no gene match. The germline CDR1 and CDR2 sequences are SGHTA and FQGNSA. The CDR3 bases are TGTGCCAGCAGCTTTTACAGGGGCGATGAGCAGTTCTTC. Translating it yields CASSFYRGDEQFF.

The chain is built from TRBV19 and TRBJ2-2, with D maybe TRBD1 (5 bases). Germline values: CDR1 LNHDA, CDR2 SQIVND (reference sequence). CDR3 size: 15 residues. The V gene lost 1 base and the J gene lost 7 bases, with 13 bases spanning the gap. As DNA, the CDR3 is TGTGCCAGTAGTATAGGCCCCAGGGATGGCGGGGAGCTGTTTTTT. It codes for CASSIGPRDGGELFF.

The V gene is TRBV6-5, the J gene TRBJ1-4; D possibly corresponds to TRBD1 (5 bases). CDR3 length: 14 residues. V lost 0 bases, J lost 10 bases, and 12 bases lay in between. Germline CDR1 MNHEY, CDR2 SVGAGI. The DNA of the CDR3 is TGTGCCAGCAGTTACTCAGGGCAGGGAGGAAAACTGTTTTTT. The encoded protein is CASSYSGQGGKLFF.

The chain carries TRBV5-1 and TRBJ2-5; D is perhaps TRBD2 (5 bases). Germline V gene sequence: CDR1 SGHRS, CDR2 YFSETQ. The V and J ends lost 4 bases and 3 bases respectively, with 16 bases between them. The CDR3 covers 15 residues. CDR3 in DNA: TGCGCCAGCAGCCCTTCCCCCGGGCGGGAAGAGACCCAGTACTTC. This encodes CASSPSPGREETQYF.

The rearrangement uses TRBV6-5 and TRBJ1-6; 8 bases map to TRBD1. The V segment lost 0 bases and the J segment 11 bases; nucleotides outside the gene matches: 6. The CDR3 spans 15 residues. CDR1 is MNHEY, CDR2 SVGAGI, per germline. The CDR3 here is CASSYSNRGKAPLHF. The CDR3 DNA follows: TGTGCCAGCAGTTACTCGAACAGGGGGAAAGCACCCCTCCACTTT.

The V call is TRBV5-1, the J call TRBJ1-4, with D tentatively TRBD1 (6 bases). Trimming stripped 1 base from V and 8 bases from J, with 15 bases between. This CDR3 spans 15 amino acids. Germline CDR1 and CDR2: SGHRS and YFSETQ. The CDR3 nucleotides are TGCGCCAGCAGCTTGTCACAGGGAGGGCAAGAAAAACTGTTTTTT. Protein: CASSLSQGGQEKLFF.

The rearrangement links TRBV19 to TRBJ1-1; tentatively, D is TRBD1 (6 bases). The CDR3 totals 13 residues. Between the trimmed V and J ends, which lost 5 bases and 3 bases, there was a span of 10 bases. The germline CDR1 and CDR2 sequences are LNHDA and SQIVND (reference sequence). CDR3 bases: TGTGCCAGTAGTTCATACAGGGACACTGAAGCTTTCTTT. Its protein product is CASSSYRDTEAFF.

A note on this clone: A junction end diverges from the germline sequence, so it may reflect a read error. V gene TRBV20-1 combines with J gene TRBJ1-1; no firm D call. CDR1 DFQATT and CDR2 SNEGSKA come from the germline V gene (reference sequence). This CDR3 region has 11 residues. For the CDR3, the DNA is TGCAGTGCTAGAGATCGGTTGAATACCCCGTTT. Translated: CSARDRLNTPF.